This T cell receptor (beta chain) appears in the sequencing data of a study of blood T cell repertoires in COVID-19. Study background: Sites in the United States, Italy and Spain provided acute and convalescent COVID-19 samples.

This CDR3 region has 14 residues. The junction had 4 bases not matched to a gene; V was cut back by 6 bases and J by 2 bases. The germline gives CDR1 SEHNR, CDR2 FQNEAQ (reference sequence). How the authors handled the data: Researchers report that nucleated cell counts were estimated from reference gene primer amplification. Some clones are missing from TCRdb's copy, which holds only in-frame ones; the method was immunoSEQ multiplex PCR. The V and J calls and clone size are taken from that table; D and trimming were inferred from the DNA. Of 150,000 to 200,000 clones listed, around 74% are singletons.

The chain uses TRBV7-9 and TRBJ1-2; 9 bases map to TRBD1. The sequenced sample consisted of peripheral blood. The clonotype was recovered from a woman of 80 years or more with acute or convalescent COVID-19. The CDR3 DNA reads as TGTGCCAGCAGGGAAACAGGGGGCAACTATGGCTACACCTTC. The encoded protein is CASRETGGNYGYTF.